The 5 T cell receptor beta chains in this list originate from one sample, sequenced in a study of blood T cells in healthy people across ages (dated by TCRdb to between 2014 and 2017). The library was obtained by 5' RACE. TCRdb lists the instrument as Illumina HiSeq 2500. A second PCR of about 7 to 12 cycles was performed with a sample-barcoded 5' primer and a J-beta primer mix. TCRdb passed the public sequencing reads through fastp at Q25 and MiXCR, retaining productive beta sequences. For every CDR3 protein sequence, its rows merge into one entry that carries the most common genes and DNA. The sample data list approximately 810,000 distinct CDR3 sequences, and roughly 26% of these were observed just once. The ten largest make up 17% of the sample. Sequencing was done on a sample of blood. Receptors originate from a woman older than 75 in good health.

This sequence joins TRBV12-3 or TRBV12-4 and TRBJ2-7, with 7 bases fitting TRBD1. V dropped 7 bases and J dropped 2; count of bases not matched to a gene: 5. The CDR3 length is 13 residues. DNA of the CDR3: TGTGCCAGCAATTGGGGGACAGCCTACGAGCAGTACTTC. Its translation: CASNWGTAYEQYF.

This clonotype was seen at least ten times. The V call is TRBV29-1, the J call TRBJ1-2, with D unclear. Deletions cut 3 bases from V and 5 bases from J, with 7 bases between. This CDR3 region has 11 residues. CDR1 and CDR2 from the germline V gene are SQVTM and ANQGSEA. The chain's CDR3 is CSVDEGYGYTF. CDR3 nucleotides: TGCAGCGTTGATGAAGGATATGGCTACACCTTC. The full variable domain, completed using reference TRBV29-1 and TRBJ1-2, is SAVISQKPSRDICQRGTSLTIQCQVDSQVTMMFWYRQQPGQSLTLIATANQGSEATYESGFVIDKFPISRPNLTFSTLTVSNMSPEDSSIYLCSVDEGYGYTFGSGTRLTVV.

V and J are TRBV6-5 and TRBJ2-2; TRBD1 or TRBD2 may be the D gene (5 bases each). Germline V gene data show CDR1 as MNHEY and CDR2 as SVGAGI. Trimming shortened V by 6 bases and J by 5 bases, and 7 bases separated the two germline ends. The CDR3 is 12 amino acids. The CDR3 loop is CASRWGTGELFF. In DNA form, the CDR3 reads TGTGCCAGCAGATGGGGGACCGGGGAGCTGTTTTTT.

In its sample, this clonotype was seen a few times. V and J are TRBV5-6 and TRBJ1-6; weak D call: TRBD1 (5 bases). Between the trimmed V and J ends, which lost 4 bases and 8 bases, there was a span of 13 bases. The CDR3 totals 14 residues. Germline-derived CDR1 and CDR2 are SGHDT and YYEEEE. The CDR3 protein is CASSGDSRDSPLHF. The CDR3 region has the DNA TGTGCCAGCAGCGGAGACAGCCGGGATTCACCCCTCCACTTT.

Of note for this clonotype: A read error may explain this, as a much larger clone is one base away. The chain recombines TRBV6-2 or TRBV6-3 with TRBJ2-4; the D gene is possibly TRBD2 (5 bases). Germline values: CDR1 MNHEY, CDR2 SVGEGT. This CDR3 is built from 16 residues. The CDR3 region has the DNA TGTGCCAGCAGTTACCAAGGAACCCTAGCCAAAGACATTCAGTACTTC. This encodes CASSYQGTLAKDIQYF.